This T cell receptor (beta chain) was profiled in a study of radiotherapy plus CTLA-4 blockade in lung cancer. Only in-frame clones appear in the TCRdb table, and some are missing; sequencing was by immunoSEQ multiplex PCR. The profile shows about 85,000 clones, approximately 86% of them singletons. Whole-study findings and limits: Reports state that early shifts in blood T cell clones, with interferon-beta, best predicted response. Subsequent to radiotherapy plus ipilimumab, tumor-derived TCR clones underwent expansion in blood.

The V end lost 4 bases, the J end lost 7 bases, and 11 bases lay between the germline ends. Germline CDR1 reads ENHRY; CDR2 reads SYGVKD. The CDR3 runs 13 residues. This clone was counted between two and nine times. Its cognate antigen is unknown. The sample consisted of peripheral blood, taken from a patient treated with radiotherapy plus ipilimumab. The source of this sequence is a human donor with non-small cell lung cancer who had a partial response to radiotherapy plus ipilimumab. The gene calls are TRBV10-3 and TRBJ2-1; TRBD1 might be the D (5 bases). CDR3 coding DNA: TGTGCCATCAGTGGGGGCAGCGAGAATGAGCAGTTCTTC. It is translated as CAISGGSENEQFF.